This T cell receptor (beta chain) derives from a study of blood T cell repertoires in COVID-19 (dated by TCRdb to 2018 to 2021). Notes on the research overall: Collaborator samples came from the United States, Italy and Spain and covered acute and convalescent phases of COVID-19. Nearly every sample came with metadata listing a de-identified subject ID, COVID-19 status, age in years and sex. A freely available public database, intended as a resource for researchers studying the immune response to SARS-CoV-2, is where the repertoires were released. HLA class I and class II types, where available, came from metadata supplied by the sample provider rather than from assay-based typing. Samples came from the ongoing ImmuneRACE study (first 160 participants) plus 1,254 subjects from 6 global collaborators. Deeply sampled blood TCRbeta repertoires from subjects exposed to, actively infected with, or recovered from COVID-19 were included in the dataset. The material from the prospective study consisted of cDNA or gDNA derived from T cells, B-cell-depleted T cells, or PBMCs. The investigation overall reported the following: How much clinical and demographic metadata was included differed by source and by participant, and the metadata was provided uncurated.

Collaborating institutions collected whole blood in K2EDTA tubes following their own protocols. For TCRbeta analysis, collaborators shipped samples as frozen whole blood, isolated PBMCs, or DNA extracted from either of those sample types. Regarding this clone: Its recognized antigen is unknown. No base quality values were provided; no much bigger clone lies one nucleotide off.

V is clipped by 11 bases and J by 5 bases, and the sequence between their germline boundaries is 26 bases long. The CDR3 goes from the cysteine to the phenylalanine over 16 residues. Only CDR3 DNA remains: 48 bases, in frame from the first base. CDR1 and CDR2, looked up from the germline V gene (reference sequence), are MNHEY and SMNVEV. The immunoSEQ Assay, a bias-controlled multiplex PCR, was used to amplify TCRbeta CDR3 regions from genomic DNA. The published analysis was carried out like this. The number of nucleated cells in each sample was estimated by amplification of reference gene primers within the assay. To quantify the absolute abundance of each unique TCRbeta CDR3 rearrangement, sequence reads were collapsed and filtered. For each sample, productive Simpson clonality was calculated as the square root of Simpson's diversity index across productive rearrangements. Not all clones reach the TCRdb copy of this immuneACCESS table, which keeps in-frame sequences only. Checked studies attribute under half of the gap to unresolved V genes and leave the rest unexplained. That table furnishes V, J and clone size, whereas the DNA furnished D and trimming. This sample is represented by about 87,000 clones; more than 75% of them were singletons. The biggest ten clones account for 4.5% to 5.5% of the sample.

The clonotype was recovered from a man in his forties with acute or convalescent COVID-19. The chain is encoded by TRBV27 joined to TRBJ2-3; 6 matching bases give a weak D call of TRBD2. Input material: peripheral blood. The DNA sequence is as follows: TGTGCCTCATTGTCCCCCGGGTTGTTGGGAGGAGATACGCAGTATTTT. It is translated as CASLSPGLLGGDTQYF.